Detailed here is one TCR beta chain. The sample is drawn from a study of blood T cell repertoires in COVID-19. Study-wide background: The origin of the acute and convalescent COVID-19 samples was the United States, Italy and Spain.

Losses at the gene ends were 1 base for V and 9 bases for J; bases not matched to a gene: 11. CDR3 length: 17 amino acids. Germline CDR1 and CDR2: SGHTA and FQGTGA. TCRdb's table, derived via immunoSEQ multiplex PCR, lists solely in-frame clones and lacks some. The table includes over 250,000 clones, 89% detected once. Participants came from under 30 US areas, aged roughly 18 to 100 years. The TCR comes from a woman aged 55-75 years who had recovered from COVID-19. Sequenced sample: PBMCs or T cells enriched from blood (not recorded which). The rearrangement joins TRBV7-3 to TRBJ2-4; TRBD2 matches at 11 bases. CDR3 sequence reads: CASSLRLAGNLNIIQYF. As DNA, the CDR3 is TGTGCCAGCAGCTTAAGACTAGCGGGAAACCTTAATATCATTCAGTACTTC.